A single sample gave rise to the 31 T cell receptor beta chains below, sequenced in a study of blood T cell repertoires in COVID-19. Sequenced by immunoSEQ multiplex PCR; TCRdb stores in-frame clones only, minus some. The sample lists around 260,000 clones; 88% were seen once. The source material was peripheral blood. The receptor source for this set is a human donor in a cohort sampled during active COVID-19.

The chain carries TRBV6-5 and TRBJ1-1, with no clear D. This CDR3 spans 14 amino acids. Germline loops: CDR1 MNHEY, CDR2 SVGAGI. Deletions cut 7 bases from V and 1 base from J, with 13 bases between. The CDR3 DNA reads TGTGCCAGCACTCTAGGCGTGACGAACACTGAAGCTTTCTTT. Its translation is CASTLGVTNTEAFF.

The chain uses TRBV30 and TRBJ2-7; 7 bases line up with TRBD2. CDR1 and CDR2 (germline): GTSNPN, SVGIG (reference sequence). The CDR3 spans 15 residues. V gave up 3 bases and J gave up 0 bases; unmatched junction bases: 8. As DNA, the CDR3 is TGTGCCTGGAGCACCCCGGGACTATACTCCTACGAGCAGTACTTC. It encodes CAWSTPGLYSYEQYF.

The genes are TRBV28 and TRBJ1-1, with TRBD1 matching over 8 bases. This CDR3 has 15 amino acids. J was trimmed by 2 bases and V by 6 bases; bases with no gene match: 8. Germline V gives CDR1 MDHEN, CDR2 SYDVKM. CDR3 protein: CASRYTGGGNTEAFF. The CDR3 DNA reads as TGTGCCAGCAGGTATACAGGGGGGGGTAACACTGAAGCTTTCTTT.

This chain uses TRBV2 with TRBJ1-3; 10 positions match TRBD1. Germline CDR1 SNHLY, CDR2 FYNNEI. J gave up 1 base and V 6 bases, and 6 bases lay outside the gene matches. The CDR3 runs 16 residues. CDR3 sequence (DNA): TGTGCCAGCAGACGGACAGGGGGAATATCTGGAAACACCATATATTTT. Amino acid sequence: CASRRTGGISGNTIYF.

This chain connects TRBV20-1 to TRBJ2-1; D is possibly TRBD2 (6 bases). The CDR3 consists of 13 residues. V was shortened by 3 bases and J by 3 bases, with 9 bases between the two germline ends. CDR1 and CDR2 (germline): DFQATT, SNEGSKA (reference sequence). In DNA form, the CDR3 reads TGCAGTGCTAGTGGCGGGAACTACAATGAGCAGTTCTTC. Protein: CSASGGNYNEQFF.

The chain links TRBV18 to TRBJ1-1; 9 positions match TRBD1. CDR3 size: 15 residues. The V gene end was trimmed by 3 bases and the J gene end by 0 bases; junction bases not matched to a gene: 2. CDR1 and CDR2 (germline): KGHSH, LQKENI. The CDR3 sequence: CASSPGQGVNTEAFF. For the CDR3, the DNA is TGTGCCAGCTCACCGGGACAGGGAGTGAACACTGAAGCTTTCTTT.

The chain has TRBV13 and TRBJ1-3; TRBD1 matches at 9 bases. The germline V gene encodes CDR1 PRHDT and CDR2 FYEKMQ (reference sequence). V lost 5 bases and J lost 0; bases outside the gene matches: 11. The CDR3 has 18 residues. CDR3 nucleotide sequence: TGTGCCAGCAGCCTTGGACAGGGGATAGGGAGCTCTGGAAACACCATATATTTT. This encodes CASSLGQGIGSSGNTIYF.

This clone has only one observation. J is TRBJ2-1 and V is TRBV18; 8 bases are shared with TRBD1. The J segment lost 6 bases and the V segment lost 0 bases, leaving 1 base of the junction unmatched. Germline V gene sequence: CDR1 KGHSH, CDR2 LQKENI. The CDR3 runs 14 residues. The CDR3 DNA sequence: TGTGCCAGCTCACCACCGACAGGGGCCAATGAGCAGTTCTTC. Protein: CASSPPTGANEQFF.

Only one count was recorded for this clone. The junction does not match germline at one end; this may be a read error. The chain combines TRBV2 with TRBJ2-3; 8 bases fit TRBD1. The CDR3 loop spans 15 amino acids. CDR1 and CDR2 from the germline V gene are SNHLY and FYNNEI. Written as DNA, the CDR3 is TGTGCCAGCAGAGAAGACAGGGGTCTCACAGATACGCAGTATTTT. This gives the protein CASREDRGLTDTQYF.

The chain joins TRBV5-8 to TRBJ1-1, with 9 bases lining up with TRBD1. J lost 3 bases, V lost 4 bases, and 13 bases had no gene match. The V gene's germline CDR1 is SGHTS and CDR2 YDEGEE. This CDR3 contains 17 residues. The CDR3 reads CASSLGQGSPLDTEAFF. The CDR3, as DNA: TGTGCCAGCAGCCTAGGACAGGGGAGCCCTCTGGACACTGAAGCTTTCTTT.

The gene calls are TRBV25-1 and TRBJ1-2; no clear D gene. V was pared by 3 bases and J by 6 bases, with 17 bases between. CDR3 size: 15 residues. The germline V gene encodes CDR1 MGHDK and CDR2 SYGVNS. Written as DNA, the CDR3 is TGTGCCAGCAGTGAGCGGGCGGGGTGGCGGAATGGCTACACCTTC. This encodes CASSERAGWRNGYTF.

The chain links TRBV4-1 to TRBJ1-2; D is perhaps TRBD1 (6 bases). This CDR3 has 15 amino acids. Germline CDR1 is MGHRA and CDR2 is YSYEKL. V dropped 1 base and J dropped 10 bases, with 19 bases sitting between them. DNA of the CDR3: TGCGCCAGCAGCCAAGCACGAATGCGGGGGCGCGACTACACCTTC. Residues: CASSQARMRGRDYTF.

The chain recombines TRBV7-9 with TRBJ1-4; D may be TRBD1 (6 bases). Trimming cost V 3 bases and J 8 bases, with 25 bases left between them. Germline CDR1 and CDR2: SEHNR and FQNEAQ (reference sequence). This CDR3 is 18 amino acids long. In DNA form, the CDR3 reads TGTGCCAGCAGCTTTCAGCCCAAATGGTGGGGGCTCGAGGAAAAACTGTTTTTT. The encoded protein is CASSFQPKWWGLEEKLFF.

The rearrangement joins TRBV27 to TRBJ1-2, with D possibly matching TRBD1 (6 bases). V lost 5 bases and J 4 bases, leaving 26 bases between the germline ends. The CDR3 contains 18 residues. CDR1 and CDR2 from the germline V gene are MNHEY and SMNVEV (reference sequence). The CDR3 is CASSPHLTTGTTSYGYTF. The CDR3 DNA follows: TGTGCCAGCAGTCCACACCTAACTACAGGGACCACTTCCTATGGCTACACCTTC.

The chain links TRBV30 to TRBJ1-3; D call uncertain. Trimming removed 2 bases at V and 2 bases at J, with 7 bases between. The germline CDR1 and CDR2 sequences are GTSNPN and SVGIG (reference sequence). The CDR3 is 13 residues long. The CDR3 DNA is TGTGCCTGGAGTCGAGGGACTGGAAACACCATATATTTT. Translating gives CAWSRGTGNTIYF. The variable domain in full, completed from reference TRBV30 and TRBJ1-3, reads SQTIHQWPATLVQPVGSPLSLECTVEGTSNPNLYWYRQAAGRGLQLLFYSVGIGQISSEVPQNLSASRPQDRQFILSSKKLLLSDSGFYLCAWSRGTGNTIYFGEGSWLTVV.

This chain connects TRBV19 to TRBJ2-7; 8 bases fit TRBD2. Germline lookup yields CDR1 LNHDA and CDR2 SQIVND (reference sequence). The CDR3 is 15 residues long. Trimming at V came to 1 base and at J to 2 bases, leaving 4 bases not matched to a gene. The CDR3 region is CASSIVTSGAYEQYF. CDR3 coding DNA: TGTGCCAGTAGTATAGTCACTAGCGGAGCCTACGAGCAGTACTTC.

V usage is TRBV7-9 and J usage is TRBJ2-3; 7 bases are a match to TRBD1. Germline-derived CDR1 and CDR2 are SEHNR and FQNEAQ (reference sequence). The CDR3 is 18 amino acids. V lost 6 bases to trimming and J lost 4 bases; unmatched junction nucleotides: 19. For the CDR3, the DNA is TGTGCCAGCAGTCGTCCTCGAGGACAGGTGGGTCGGGCAGATACGCAGTATTTT. It specifies CASSRPRGQVGRADTQYF.

The V gene is TRBV5-8, the J gene TRBJ2-7; D gene uncertain. With 2 bases removed from V and 3 bases from J, the gap between germline ends came to 12 bases. The CDR3 spans 14 residues. Germline CDR1 reads SGHTS; CDR2 reads YDEGEE. CDR3 bases: TGTGCCAGCAGCTTAGGCGGTGGGTTCTACGAGCAGTACTTC. Translation: CASSLGGGFYEQYF. The full variable domain, its missing parts supplied by reference TRBV5-8 and TRBJ2-7, is EAGVTQSPTHLIKTRGQQATLRCSPISGHTSVYWYQQALGLGLQFLLWYDEGEERNRGNFPPRFSGRQFPNYSSELNVNALELEDSALYLCASSLGGGFYEQYFGPGTRLTVT.

This chain joins TRBV6-5 and TRBJ2-7; possible D gene TRBD2, 5 bases. Per germline, CDR1 MNHEY and CDR2 SVGAGI. The CDR3 contains 13 residues. Between the trimmed V and J ends, which lost 0 bases and 10 bases, there was a span of 13 bases. In DNA form, the CDR3 reads TGTGCCAGCAGTTACTCGTGGGAGTATAGTCAGTACTTC. Translated, it gives CASSYSWEYSQYF.

The chain combines TRBV6-6 with TRBJ1-5; D may be TRBD1 (6 bases). V was pared by 6 bases and J by 6 bases, with 18 bases between. Germline lookup yields CDR1 MNHNY and CDR2 SVGAGI (reference sequence). This CDR3 comprises 15 residues. The CDR3 is CASSTGTSLGQPQHF. The DNA of the CDR3 is TGTGCCAGCAGCACCGGGACATCTCTGGGTCAGCCCCAGCATTTT.

This chain connects TRBV4-2 to TRBJ1-1; the D gene is possibly TRBD1 (6 bases). This CDR3 contains 17 residues. V was pared by 5 bases and J by 4 bases, with 23 bases between. Germline assignment: CDR1 LGHNA and CDR2 YNFKEQ. Here the CDR3 reads CASSMRQESLASTEAFF. The CDR3 nucleotides are TGTGCCAGCAGCATGAGACAGGAGAGTCTTGCTAGCACTGAAGCTTTCTTT.

The genes are TRBV21-1 and TRBJ2-5; the D segment call TRBD2 is taken from the table without a DNA check. TRBV21-1 is shown as a pseudogene. The CDR3 extends over 17 amino acids. The CDR3 DNA is TGTGCCAGCAGCACCCTCAGGGTAGCGGGAGTTTGGGAGACCCAGTACTTC. As protein: CASSTLRVAGVWETQYF.

In nucleotides, the CDR3 is TGTGCCAGCAGCGGGAGCACCTACGAGCAGTACTTC. This sequence encodes CASSGSTYEQYF. The chain joins TRBV4-2 to TRBJ2-7, with a possible D match to TRBD2 (5 bases). CDR1 and CDR2 from the germline V gene are LGHNA and YNFKEQ. The CDR3 runs 12 residues. The V gene lost 5 bases and the J gene lost 2 bases, with 7 bases spanning the gap.

The chain links TRBV5-1 to TRBJ2-3; TRBD1 might be the D (6 bases). Germline loops: CDR1 SGHRS, CDR2 YFSETQ. V was clipped by 4 bases and J by 3 bases, with 12 bases between them. The CDR3 runs 14 residues. The CDR3 bases are TGCGCCAGCAGCGTGGACAGCCAGACAGATACGCAGTATTTT. Its translation is CASSVDSQTDTQYF.

This clone was recorded once. The CDR3 loop reads CASSLSGYEQYF. The CDR3 DNA follows: TGTGCCAGCAGCTTAAGCGGGTACGAGCAGTACTTC. This chain joins TRBV7-2 and TRBJ2-7; maybe TRBD2 (6 bases). Germline CDR1 SGHTA, CDR2 FQGNSA. V was pared by 2 bases and J by 4 bases, with 6 bases between. The CDR3 sequence is 12 residues long. The whole variable domain, remainder taken from reference TRBV7-2 and TRBJ2-7, is GAGVSQSPSNKVTEKGKDVELRCDPISGHTALYWYRQSLGQGLEFLIYFQGNSAPDKSGLPSDRFSAERTGGSVSTLTIQRTQQEDSAVYLCASSLSGYEQYFGPGTRLTVT.

The V call is TRBV10-3, the J call TRBJ2-2; 7 nucleotides align to TRBD1. The V and J ends lost 3 bases and 6 bases, in that order; junction bases with no gene match: 19. This CDR3 is 19 amino acids long. Per the germline V gene, CDR1 is ENHRY and CDR2 is SYGVKD. In DNA, the CDR3 is TGTGCCATCAGTGATTTGGACAGGCGGCAGGGGATTCGGGCCGGGGAGCTGTTTTTT. Translated: CAISDLDRRQGIRAGELFF.

The gene calls are TRBV4-3 and TRBJ1-5; D is uncertain. V was cut by 0 bases and J by 0 bases, with 24 bases left in between. This CDR3 spans 21 amino acids. Looked up from germline, CDR1 is LGHNA and CDR2 is YSLEER. The CDR3 bases are TGCGCCAGCAGCCAAGAGAGGCCCAAGCACCCCCAACTTAATAGCAATCAGCCCCAGCATTTT. Its protein is CASSQERPKHPQLNSNQPQHF.

This clone showed up just once. V usage is TRBV10-1 and J usage is TRBJ2-5, with 9 bases fitting TRBD2. The germline gives CDR1 WNHNN, CDR2 SYGVQD (reference sequence). V lost 6 bases and J lost 4; bases outside the gene matches: 9. This CDR3 is built from 15 residues. This CDR3 reads CASRISREGPETQYF. The CDR3 nucleotides are TGCGCCAGCAGAATTTCGCGGGAGGGCCCAGAGACCCAGTACTTC.

Written as DNA, the CDR3 is TGTGCCATCCATTCCCAGGCCGTGAACACTGAAGCTTTCTTT. It translates to CAIHSQAVNTEAFF. The chain joins TRBV28 to TRBJ1-1; D not certain. The length of the CDR3 is 14 residues. Germline values: CDR1 MDHEN, CDR2 SYDVKM. Trimming cost V 10 bases and J 0 bases, with 15 bases left between them.

The CDR3 DNA is TGCGCCAGCAGCCGAGAGGTCAGGGGGCCAGATACGCAGTATTTT. Its protein is CASSREVRGPDTQYF. The chain carries TRBV4-1 and TRBJ2-3, with TRBD1 matching over 8 bases. The CDR3 is 15 residues long. The germline CDR1 and CDR2 sequences are MGHRA and YSYEKL. The V gene end was trimmed by 4 bases and the J gene end by 4 bases; junction bases not matched to a gene: 7.

The rearrangement links TRBV9 to TRBJ2-1; a weak D match, TRBD2 (6 bases). The CDR3 loop spans 16 amino acids. V was pared by 4 bases and J by 7 bases, with 21 bases between. Germline assignment: CDR1 SGDLS and CDR2 YYNGEE. As DNA, the CDR3 is TGTGCCAGCAGCCCCCTGGTGCGGGGCCTAGGGAATGAGCAGTTCTTC. Its translation: CASSPLVRGLGNEQFF.